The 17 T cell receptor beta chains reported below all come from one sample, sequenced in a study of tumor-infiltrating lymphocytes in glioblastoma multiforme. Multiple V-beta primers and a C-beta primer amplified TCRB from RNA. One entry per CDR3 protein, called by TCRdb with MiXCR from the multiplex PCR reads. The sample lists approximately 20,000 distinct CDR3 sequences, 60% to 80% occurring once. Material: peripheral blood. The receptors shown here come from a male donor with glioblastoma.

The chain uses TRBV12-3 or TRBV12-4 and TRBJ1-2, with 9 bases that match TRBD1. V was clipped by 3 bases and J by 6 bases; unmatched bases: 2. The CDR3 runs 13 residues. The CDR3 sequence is CASSLGQGHGYTF. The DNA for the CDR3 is TGTGCCAGCAGTTTGGGACAGGGCCATGGCTACACCTTC.

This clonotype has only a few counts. As DNA, the CDR3 is TGCAGTGCTAGAGATCCCGGGACAGGCAATTACTATGGCTACACCTTC. It encodes CSARDPGTGNYYGYTF. The J gene is TRBJ1-2, the V gene TRBV20-1; TRBD1 matches 8 bases. The CDR3 sequence is 16 residues long. V trimming: 0 bases; J trimming: 3 bases; junction bases outside the gene matches: 9. Germline assignment: CDR1 DFQATT and CDR2 SNEGSKA (reference sequence).

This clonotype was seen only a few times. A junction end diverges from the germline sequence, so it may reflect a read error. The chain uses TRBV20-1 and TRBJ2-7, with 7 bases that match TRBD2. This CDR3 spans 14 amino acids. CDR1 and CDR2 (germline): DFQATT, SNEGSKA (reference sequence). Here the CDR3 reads CSASPGGSVMGQYF. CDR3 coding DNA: TGCAGTGCTAGTCCCGGGGGGAGTGTAATGGGGCAGTATTTC.

The CDR3 nucleotides are TGCAGTGCTACCCCGGGGGGCAGTATGAACACTGAAGCTTTCTTT. Translated: CSATPGGSMNTEAFF. The chain combines TRBV20-1 with TRBJ1-1; the D gene is possibly TRBD1 (6 bases). The ends were cut back, 4 bases at V and 0 bases at J, with 15 bases in the middle. The CDR3 is made up of 15 amino acids. Germline V gene data show CDR1 as DFQATT and CDR2 as SNEGSKA (reference sequence).

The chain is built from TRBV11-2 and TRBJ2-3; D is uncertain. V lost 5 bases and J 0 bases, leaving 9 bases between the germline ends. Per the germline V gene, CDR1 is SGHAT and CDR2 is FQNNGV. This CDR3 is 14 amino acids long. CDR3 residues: CASSPDGSTDTQYF. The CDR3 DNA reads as TGTGCCAGCAGCCCGGATGGGAGCACAGATACGCAGTATTTT.

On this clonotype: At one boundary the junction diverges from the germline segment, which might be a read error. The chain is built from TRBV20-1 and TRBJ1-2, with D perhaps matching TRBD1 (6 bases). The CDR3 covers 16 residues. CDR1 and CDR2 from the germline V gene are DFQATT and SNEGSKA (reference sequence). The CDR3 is CSSRAQVKNRDYGYTF. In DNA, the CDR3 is TGCAGTTCTAGAGCCCAAGTGAAAAACAGGGACTATGGCTACACCTTC.

Written as DNA, the CDR3 is TGTGCCTGGAGTGTTTTGAGGAACGAGCAGTACTTC. Its protein product is CAWSVLRNEQYF. The genes are TRBV30 and TRBJ2-7; D not resolved. The CDR3 is 12 residues long. V shed 0 bases and J shed 5 bases, with 8 bases lying between them. Germline V gives CDR1 GTSNPN, CDR2 SVGIG (reference sequence).

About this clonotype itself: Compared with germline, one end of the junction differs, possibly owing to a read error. CDR3: CTSSRPGQGTTEAFF. DNA for the CDR3: TGTACCAGCAGTAGGCCGGGACAGGGCACAACTGAAGCTTTCTTT. The chain joins TRBV6-1 to TRBJ1-1; 9 nucleotides agree with TRBD1. CDR1 and CDR2 from the germline V gene are MNHNS and SASEGT. There are 15 residues in the CDR3.

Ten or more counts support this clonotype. CDR3 amino acids: CASRSPSVGELFF. CDR3 DNA: TGTGCCAGCAGGTCCCCATCTGTCGGGGAGCTGTTTTTT. V is TRBV5-6 and J is TRBJ2-2; no firm D call. With 5 bases removed from V and 7 bases from J, the gap between germline ends came to 12 bases. Germline V gives CDR1 SGHDT, CDR2 YYEEEE. CDR3 length equals 13 residues.

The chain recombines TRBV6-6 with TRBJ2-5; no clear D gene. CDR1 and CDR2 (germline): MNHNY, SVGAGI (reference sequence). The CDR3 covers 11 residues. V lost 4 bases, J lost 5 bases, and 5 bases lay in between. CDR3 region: CASSSRETQYF. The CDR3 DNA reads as TGTGCCAGCAGTTCACGTGAGACCCAGTACTTC.

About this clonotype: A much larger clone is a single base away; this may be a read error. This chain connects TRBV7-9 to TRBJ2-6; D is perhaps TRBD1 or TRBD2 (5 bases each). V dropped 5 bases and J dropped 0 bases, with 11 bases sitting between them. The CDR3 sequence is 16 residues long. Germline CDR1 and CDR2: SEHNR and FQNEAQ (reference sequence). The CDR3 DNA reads TGTGCCAGCAGCCTAAAAGGGACCTCTGGGGCCAACGTCCTGACTTTC. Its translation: CASSLKGTSGANVLTF.

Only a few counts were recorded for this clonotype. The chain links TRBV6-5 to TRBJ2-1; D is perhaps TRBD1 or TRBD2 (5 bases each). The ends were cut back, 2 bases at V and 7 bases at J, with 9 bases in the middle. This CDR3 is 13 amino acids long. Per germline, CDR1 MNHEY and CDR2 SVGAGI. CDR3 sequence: CASSYGTENEQFF. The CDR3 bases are TGTGCCAGCAGTTACGGGACCGAGAATGAGCAGTTCTTC.

The CDR3 loop reads CASSPRWGRLAGGEQFF. As DNA, the CDR3 is TGTGCCAGTAGCCCCCGGTGGGGCCGACTAGCGGGGGGGGAGCAGTTCTTC. The rearrangement joins TRBV11-2 to TRBJ2-5; 14 bases match TRBD2. The J call could be wrong; TRBJ2-1 is a better fit for the DNA end. Germline CDR1 reads SGHAT; CDR2 reads FQNNGV. The CDR3 is 17 amino acids.

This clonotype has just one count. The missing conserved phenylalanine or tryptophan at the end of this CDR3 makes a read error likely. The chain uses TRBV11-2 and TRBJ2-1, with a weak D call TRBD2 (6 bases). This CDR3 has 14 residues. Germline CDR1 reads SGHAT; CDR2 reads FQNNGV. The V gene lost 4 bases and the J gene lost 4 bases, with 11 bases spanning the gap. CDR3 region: CASSSGGRYNEQFS. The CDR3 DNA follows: TGTGCCAGCAGCTCAGGAGGGCGATACAATGAGCAGTTCTCC.

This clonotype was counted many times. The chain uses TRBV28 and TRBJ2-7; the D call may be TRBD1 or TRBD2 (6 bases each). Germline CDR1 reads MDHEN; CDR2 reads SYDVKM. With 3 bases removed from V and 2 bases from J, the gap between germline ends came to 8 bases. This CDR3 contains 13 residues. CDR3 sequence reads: CASSLEGAYEQYF. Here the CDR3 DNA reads TGTGCCAGCAGTTTGGAGGGGGCCTACGAGCAGTACTTC.

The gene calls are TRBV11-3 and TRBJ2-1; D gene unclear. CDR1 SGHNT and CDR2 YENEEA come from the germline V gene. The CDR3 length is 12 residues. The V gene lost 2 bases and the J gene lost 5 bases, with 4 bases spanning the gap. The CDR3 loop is CASSLSDNEQFF. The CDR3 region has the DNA TGTGCCAGCAGCTTAAGCGACAATGAGCAGTTCTTC.

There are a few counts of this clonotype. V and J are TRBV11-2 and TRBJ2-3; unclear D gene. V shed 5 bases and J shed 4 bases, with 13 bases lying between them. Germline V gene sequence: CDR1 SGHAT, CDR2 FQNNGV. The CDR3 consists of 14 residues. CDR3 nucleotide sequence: TGTGCCAGCAGCCCCCTCCAGTGGGCAGATACGCAGTATTTT. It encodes CASSPLQWADTQYF. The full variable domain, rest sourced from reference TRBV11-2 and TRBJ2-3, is EAGVAQSPRYKIIEKRQSVAFWCNPISGHATLYWYQQILGQGPKLLIQFQNNGVVDDSQLPKDRFSAERLKGVDSTLKIQPAKLEDSAVYLCASSPLQWADTQYFGPGTRLTVL.